These 16 T cell receptor beta chains came from one sample sequenced in a study of tissue T cells after allogeneic stem cell transplantation. Assay: immunoSEQ multiplex PCR; the TCRdb copy retains only in-frame clones and omits some. Of about 22,000 clones in the sample, more than 65% were seen once. Sequenced material: blood. The receptors derive from a female BALB/c mouse in good health. As its MHC haplotype, the strain has H2-d.

This clone appeared once. The gene names given are mouse names. The CDR3 end is not reached by the read, which stops 1 residue before it; the germline J gene fills it in. This CDR3 is also generated by other DNA sequences in the sample. V usage is TRBV13-1 and J usage is TRBJ2-2, with 9 bases aligning to TRBD1. From germline, CDR1 is NSHNY and CDR2 SYGAGN. The CDR3 has 14 residues. Germline trimming cut 8 bases from V and 3 bases from J; bases unmatched to any gene: 5. The sequenced part of the CDR3 DNA is TGTGCCAGTAAGGGACAGGGAGACACCGGGCAGCTCTAC. This gives the protein CASKGQGDTGQLY. The CDR3, in full, reads CASKGQGDTGQLYF.

Concerning this clone: Gene labels here are mouse ones. CDR3 amino acids: CASRSGTGDYEQYF. The CDR3 bases that were read are TGTGCCAGCAGGTCCGGGACAGGGGACTATGAACAGTAC. The chain recombines TRBV14 with TRBJ2-7, with 10 bases aligning to TRBD1. The missing CDR3 end, 1 residue past where the read stops, is filled in from the germline J gene. Trimming at V came to 5 bases and at J to 3 bases, leaving 5 bases not matched to a gene. Germline CDR1 SGHDT, CDR2 FRDEAV. CDR3 length: 14 amino acids. Filled out from reference TRBV14 and TRBJ2-7, the complete variable domain reads EAGVTQSPRYAVLQEGQAVSFWCDPISGHDTLYWYQQPRDQGPQLLVYFRDEAVIDNSQLPSDRFSAVRPKGTNSTLKIQSAKQGDTATYLCASRSGTGDYEQYFGPGTRLTVL.

This clone has a handful of counts. Germline and genes: mouse. The read terminates 1 residue ahead of where the CDR3 ends, so the germline J gene completes it. The chain joins TRBV5 to TRBJ2-1; 8 positions match TRBD2. From germline, CDR1 is LGHNA and CDR2 YNLKQL (reference sequence). The CDR3 loop spans 17 amino acids. With 2 bases clipped from V and 1 base from J, the junction kept 7 bases outside the gene matches. The part of the CDR3 DNA that was read is TGTGCCAGCAGCCAAAAGGGGGGGGCTGGGAACTATGCTGAGCAGTTC. Protein product: CASSQKGGAGNYAEQF. The full-length CDR3 reads as CASSQKGGAGNYAEQFF.

As regards this clone: Germline and genes here are mouse. The observed sequence ends 1 residue before the CDR3 terminus, with the missing tail filled in from the germline J gene. The V gene is TRBV19, the J gene TRBJ2-2; the D call may be TRBD1 or TRBD2 (5 bases each). The CDR3 totals 13 residues. Germline CDR1 and CDR2: FNHDT and SITEND (reference sequence). V was pared by 5 bases and J by 4 bases, with 9 bases between. Here the CDR3 reads CASREGPTGQLYF. CDR3 DNA (partial): TGTGCCAGCAGAGAGGGGCCCACCGGGCAGCTCTAC.

Turning to this clone: The gene names given are mouse names. The read finishes 1 residue shy of the CDR3 end, and the germline J gene is used to complete it. This chain joins TRBV19 and TRBJ2-2; no reliable D call. The ends were cut back, 1 base at V and 1 base at J, with 8 bases in the middle. This CDR3 contains 15 residues. The V gene's germline CDR1 is FNHDT and CDR2 SITEND (reference sequence). CDR3 in amino acids: CASSIMAGNTGQLYF. The covered CDR3 bases are TGTGCCAGCAGTATAATGGCTGGAAACACCGGGCAGCTCTAC.

With regard to this clone: The gene names given are mouse names. The read halts 1 residue ahead of the CDR3 end, with the missing end drawn from the germline J gene. The rearrangement uses TRBV13-1 and TRBJ1-4, with 8 nucleotides matching TRBD1. The CDR3 has 14 residues. The germline V gene has CDR1 NSHNY and CDR2 SYGAGN. Germline trimming cut 3 bases from V and 7 bases from J; bases unmatched to any gene: 5. CDR3 region: CASSGSGGFERLFF. The CDR3 DNA, read in part, is TGTGCCAGCAGTGGGTCAGGGGGCTTCGAAAGATTATTT.

About this clone itself: Each gene name is a mouse one. The read stops 1 residue short of the end of the CDR3; the missing end is completed from the germline J gene. The chain is built from TRBV13-1 and TRBJ1-1, with 10 bases matching TRBD1. V was clipped by 3 bases and J by 6 bases; unmatched bases: 8. The V gene's germline CDR1 is NSHNY and CDR2 SYGAGN. This CDR3 spans 15 amino acids. CDR3 bases read: TGTGCCAGCAGTGGGTCCCGGGACAGGGGCGCAGAAGTCTTC. Translation gives CASSGSRDRGAEVF. The full CDR3 is CASSGSRDRGAEVFF.

Remarks on this clone: Genes and germline come from the mouse. The CDR3 end falls 1 residue outside the read, so it is completed with the germline J gene. The chain recombines TRBV1 with TRBJ1-4; 10 bases match TRBD1. CDR3 length: 16 residues. CDR1 is NSQYPW, CDR2 LRSPGD, per germline (reference sequence). With 0 bases clipped from V and 3 bases from J, the junction kept 1 base outside the gene matches. The chain's CDR3 is CTCSAEGQGANERLFF. CDR3 DNA (partial): TGCACCTGCAGTGCAGAAGGACAGGGGGCCAACGAAAGATTATTT.

Worth noting for this clone: Gene names refer to mouse genes. Read coverage stops 1 residue before the CDR3 terminus; the germline J gene supplies the remainder. The chain uses TRBV19 and TRBJ1-4; no firm D call. Germline lookup yields CDR1 FNHDT and CDR2 SITEND (reference sequence). The CDR3 runs to 14 residues. V was pared by 5 bases and J by 0 bases, with 8 bases between. Partial CDR3 DNA: TGTGCCAGCAGAAACAAACTTTCCAACGAAAGATTATTT. Protein: CASRNKLSNERLF. The whole CDR3 reads CASRNKLSNERLFF.

Comments on this clone: Each gene name is a mouse one. The read halts 1 residue ahead of the CDR3 end, with the missing end drawn from the germline J gene. The J gene is TRBJ2-3, the V gene TRBV31, with TRBD2 matching over 11 bases. The CDR3 has 18 residues. The germline gives CDR1 GKSSPN, CDR2 SITVG. V lost 0 bases and J lost 0; bases outside the gene matches: 8. CDR3: CAWSLRTGGPTSAETLYF. The sequenced part of the CDR3 DNA is TGTGCCTGGAGTCTAAGGACTGGGGGGCCTACTAGTGCAGAAACGCTGTAT.

As regards this clone: All gene names here are mouse names. The read terminates 1 residue before the CDR3 end, so the remaining end is supplied by the germline J gene. V and J are TRBV17 and TRBJ2-4; possibly TRBD2 for D (6 bases). CDR1 and CDR2 (germline): MNHDT, YYDKIL. This CDR3 spans 16 amino acids. Trimming removed 0 bases from V and 2 bases from J, with 12 bases in between. The sequenced part of the CDR3 DNA is TGTGCTAGCAGTAGAGATTATGGGGGAGATCAAAACACCTTGTAC. Its translation: CASSRDYGGDQNTLY. The whole CDR3 protein reads CASSRDYGGDQNTLYF.

About this clone: Each gene name is a mouse one. The read falls 1 residue short of the CDR3 end, and the missing part is taken from the germline J gene. The chain uses TRBV19 and TRBJ2-1; D ambiguous. Germline CDR1 FNHDT, CDR2 SITEND (reference sequence). Trimming took off 5 bases at V and 4 bases at J, with 4 bases between the two ends. This CDR3 is 11 amino acids long. CDR3: CASSLYAEQFF. CDR3 bases read: TGTGCCAGCAGCCTTTATGCTGAGCAGTTC.

Points on this clone: The genes and germline here are from mouse. This chain's CDR3 is CASSQEGGRVAETLYF. The CDR3 DNA, read in part, is TGTGCCAGCAGCCAAGAAGGGGGGCGAGTTGCAGAAACGCTGTAT. V gene TRBV5 combines with J gene TRBJ2-3; tentatively, D is TRBD2 (7 bases). The read gets to within 1 residue of the CDR3 end, and the germline J gene fills in the rest. The V end lost 0 bases, the J end lost 2 bases, and 12 bases lay between the germline ends. Germline CDR1 is LGHNA and CDR2 is YNLKQL (reference sequence). This CDR3 has 16 residues.

As regards this clone: Its ends do not fully match the called genes, so a read error is possible. Germline and genes here are mouse. The missing CDR3 end, 1 residue past where the read stops, is filled in from the germline J gene. The same CDR3 can be traced to other DNA sequences in this sample. This rearrangement joins TRBV31 to TRBJ2-4; TRBD1 is a possible D gene (5 bases). The CDR3 consists of 12 residues. Germline CDR1 and CDR2: GKSSPN and SITVG. CDR3: CAPPQGQNTLYF. The CDR3 DNA, read in part, is TGCGCCCCCCCCCAGGGACAAAACACCTTGTAC.

Worth noting for this clone: The germline and genes are mouse ones. The read ends 1 residue before the CDR3 terminus; that terminus is restored from the germline J gene. The chain uses TRBV13-2 and TRBJ1-2; TRBD1 agrees at 10 bases. The CDR3 is made up of 15 amino acids. Losses at the gene ends were 0 bases for V and 3 bases for J; bases not matched to a gene: 2. CDR1 and CDR2 from the germline V gene are NNHNN and SYGAGS (reference sequence). CDR3 bases read: TGTGCCAGCGGTGATGCGGGGACAGGGGACTCCGACTACACC. Residues: CASGDAGTGDSDYT. The entire CDR3 protein is CASGDAGTGDSDYTF.

Concerning this clone itself: The gene names here belong to mouse. The read halts 1 residue ahead of the CDR3 end, with the missing end drawn from the germline J gene. The genes are TRBV13-1 and TRBJ2-7; the match to TRBD1 covers 7 bases. There are 12 residues in the CDR3. V lost 0 bases and J lost 8; bases outside the gene matches: 2. The germline V gene encodes CDR1 NSHNY and CDR2 SYGAGN. The DNA read from the CDR3 is TGTGCCAGCAGTGATGCGGGACAGAAACAGTAC. Translated: CASSDAGQKQY. The CDR3 in full is CASSDAGQKQYF.